This T cell receptor beta chain comes out of a study of T cell responses to AZD1222 COVID-19 vaccine. The CDR3 has 12 amino acids. V gave up 5 bases and J gave up 3 bases, with 10 bases separating them. The germline gives CDR1 SQVTM, CDR2 ANQGSEA. Sequenced by immunoSEQ multiplex PCR; TCRdb stores in-frame clones only, minus some. This sample has about 200,000 clones, with roughly 94% found just once. Overall study results and limits: No day 14 peak samples; only post-peak repertoires were characterized. As reported, nearly half of all spike-specific TCRs target variant regions that are unmutated. Increases in Spike-specific TCR breadth and depth were seen after two AZD1222 doses.

This clone came up once. Its antigen is not identified. Here the sequenced sample was peripheral blood, taken 28 days after the second dose of the MenACWY control vaccine. The sequence came from an adult who received the MenACWY meningococcal vaccine as a control. The chain recombines TRBV29-1 with TRBJ1-1; D remains unclear. This CDR3 reads CSVIRTDTEAFF. CDR3 coding DNA: TGCAGCGTTATCAGGACGGACACTGAAGCTTTCTTT.